The sequence of this TCR beta chain was determined in a study of shared clonotypes between healthy human individuals. At the level of the study: Donors had three CD4 naive, three CD4 memory, two CD8 naive and one CD8 memory plate apiece. Study results and limitations: Enrolling few donors narrowed the genetic and exposure-history diversity that was represented.

Sorted-subset replicate PCRs used around 200 ng of genomic DNA. This amount corresponded to tens of thousands of T cell genomes. Method: immunoSEQ multiplex PCR; TCRdb's copy keeps in-frame clones and lacks some. The table includes under 1,900,000 clones, approximately 98.5% detected once. In regard to this clone: Antigen unknown.

The material sequenced was naive CD4+ T cells sorted from blood. Subset defined: CD45RA+ positively selected. The receptor comes from a man in his thirties or forties in good health.

CDR3 in DNA: TGTGCCAGCAGCCCTTCCCCCGGGACAGGCTCCCCGTTTTGGGCCAACGTCCTGACTTTC. Translation: CASSPSPGTGSPFWANVLTF. The chain is built from TRBV27 and TRBJ2-6, with 8 positions matching TRBD1. The junction had 21 bases not matched to a gene; V was cut back by 6 bases and J by 5 bases. The CDR3 has 20 amino acids. Germline CDR1 reads MNHEY; CDR2 reads SMNVEV (reference sequence).